Below, 26 T cell receptor beta chains from the same sample are listed, as sequenced in a study of blood T cell repertoires in COVID-19. Libraries were prepared by immunoSEQ multiplex PCR; TCRdb keeps only in-frame clonotypes and omits some of them. The table has 80,000 to 100,000 clones, roughly 80% seen once; the top ten hold about a tenth. Sequenced material: peripheral blood. These receptors were collected from a woman in her 70s with acute or convalescent COVID-19.

The genes are TRBV28 and TRBJ1-3; D perhaps matches TRBD1 (5 bases). Trimming shortened V by 3 bases and J by 0 bases, and 12 bases separated the two germline ends. CDR3 length equals 16 residues. CDR1 and CDR2 (germline): MDHEN, SYDVKM. The DNA of the CDR3 is TGTGCCAGCAGTTTCCGGGACTGGCGCTCTGGAAACACCATATATTTT. This translates into CASSFRDWRSGNTIYF.

The chain is built from TRBV7-2 and TRBJ2-2; 8 nucleotides agree with TRBD1. The ends lost 3 bases at V and 6 bases at J; junction bases unmatched: 6. CDR1 and CDR2 from the germline V gene are SGHTA and FQGNSA. The CDR3 is made up of 15 amino acids. The CDR3 nucleotides are TGTGCCAGCAGCTTGAGTCAGGGGGCATCCGGGGAGCTGTTTTTT. Translating it yields CASSLSQGASGELFF.

The chain is built from TRBV10-2 and TRBJ2-7; perhaps TRBD2 as D (5 bases). V was clipped by 0 bases and J by 0 bases, with 6 bases between them. This CDR3 is built from 14 residues. CDR1 and CDR2 from the germline V gene are WSHSY and SAAADI. CDR3 in amino acids: CASSESSDSYEQYF. DNA for the CDR3: TGCGCCAGCAGTGAGTCTAGCGACTCCTACGAGCAGTACTTC.

The chain couples TRBV4-1 to TRBJ1-3; D is perhaps TRBD1 (6 bases). The CDR3 contains 16 residues. The germline CDR1 and CDR2 sequences are MGHRA and YSYEKL. Trimming took 4 bases from V and 10 from J, leaving 23 bases between them. For the CDR3, the DNA is TGCGCCAGCAGCCCCCGGGGGGCGGTGGGCGAACTGACCATATATTTT. This translates into CASSPRGAVGELTIYF.

The V and J genes are TRBV30 and TRBJ1-1; 8 nucleotides align to TRBD1. V was clipped by 4 bases and J by 4 bases; unmatched bases: 11. Germline V gene lookup returns CDR1 GTSNPN and CDR2 SVGIG (reference sequence). The CDR3 totals 15 residues. CDR3 DNA: TGTGCCTGGACCCCCTACAGGGGGGCCACCACTGAAGCTTTCTTT. Translated, it gives CAWTPYRGATTEAFF.

The gene calls are TRBV19 and TRBJ1-5; weak D call: TRBD1 (5 bases). This CDR3 is 14 amino acids long. Germline loops: CDR1 LNHDA, CDR2 SQIVND (reference sequence). The V gene lost 8 bases and the J gene lost 5 bases, with 16 bases spanning the gap. CDR3 sequence (DNA): TGTGCCAGTGTCCAGGGTTACGGTGATCAGCCCCAGCATTTT. Translated, it gives CASVQGYGDQPQHF.

The J gene is TRBJ2-3, the V gene TRBV7-2; D may be TRBD2 (5 bases). Germline CDR1 SGHTA, CDR2 FQGNSA. Trimming took 5 bases from V and 4 from J, leaving 19 bases between them. This CDR3 has 16 residues. CDR3 bases: TGTGCCAGCAGCCCACGGAGCGGATACTTGGCAGATACGCAGTATTTT. This gives the protein CASSPRSGYLADTQYF.

The rearrangement uses TRBV7-2 and TRBJ2-5; D unclear. The CDR3 loop spans 16 amino acids. Trimming left V 5 bases short and J 2 bases short, with 18 bases between. Looked up from germline, CDR1 is SGHTA and CDR2 is FQGNSA. CDR3: CASSQPHRQRQETQYF. CDR3 bases: TGTGCCAGCAGCCAACCCCATCGGCAGCGACAAGAGACCCAGTACTTC. The full variable domain, with the rest looked up from reference TRBV7-2 and TRBJ2-5, is GAGVSQSPSNKVTEKGKDVELRCDPISGHTALYWYRQSLGQGLEFLIYFQGNSAPDKSGLPSDRFSAERTGGSVSTLTIQRTQQEDSAVYLCASSQPHRQRQETQYFGPGTRLLVL.

This clone turned up a few times. The chain couples TRBV28 to TRBJ2-5, with 8 bases identical to TRBD2. CDR1 and CDR2 (germline): MDHEN, SYDVKM. This CDR3 spans 16 amino acids. The V segment lost 2 bases and the J segment 2 bases; nucleotides outside the gene matches: 7. The CDR3 loop reads CASSLGRGGSQETQYF. The CDR3 bases are TGTGCCAGCAGTTTAGGTCGCGGGGGGAGTCAAGAGACCCAGTACTTC.

V and J are TRBV9 and TRBJ1-1, with a weak D call TRBD1 (5 bases). The CDR3 runs to 14 residues. V lost 0 bases, J lost 4 bases, and 10 bases lay in between. Germline V gene data show CDR1 as SGDLS and CDR2 as YYNGEE. In DNA, the CDR3 is TGTGCCAGCAGCGTAGTAGGGGAGGGCACTGAAGCTTTCTTT. Its translation is CASSVVGEGTEAFF.

The V call is TRBV5-1, the J call TRBJ2-7; tentatively, D is TRBD1 (5 bases). Trimming took off 0 bases at V and 3 bases at J, with 10 bases between the two ends. The CDR3 spans 14 residues. Germline lookup yields CDR1 SGHRS and CDR2 YFSETQ. CDR3 nucleotides: TGCGCCAGCAGCTTGGAGGGGTTCCTCTACGAGCAGTACTTC. This sequence encodes CASSLEGFLYEQYF.

The V and J genes are TRBV5-4 and TRBJ2-2; tentative D call: TRBD1 (5 bases). This CDR3 has 16 residues. Trimming took 0 bases from V and 6 from J, leaving 15 bases between them. Germline CDR1 is SGHNT and CDR2 is YYREEE (reference sequence). DNA for the CDR3: TGTGCCAGCAGCTTGGGGCAGGGTCGTGCGGCCGGGGAGCTGTTTTTT. Its translation: CASSLGQGRAAGELFF. Using reference TRBV5-4 and TRBJ2-2 for the parts outside the CDR3, the full variable domain is ETGVTQSPTHLIKTRGQQVTLRCSSQSGHNTVSWYQQALGQGPQFIFQYYREEENGRGNFPPRFSGLQFPNYSSELNVNALELDDSALYLCASSLGQGRAAGELFFGEGSRLTVL.

The rearrangement uses TRBV19 and TRBJ1-5; D is ambiguous. CDR3 length equals 13 residues. Per germline, CDR1 LNHDA and CDR2 SQIVND (reference sequence). The germline V and J ends were trimmed by 7 bases and 2 bases, with 9 bases remaining between them. CDR3 amino acids: CASTLVGNQPQHF. The CDR3 bases are TGTGCCAGTACGCTAGTTGGCAATCAGCCCCAGCATTTT.

The chain is built from TRBV6-6 and TRBJ2-1; the match to TRBD2 covers 11 bases. Trimming cost V 4 bases and J 7 bases; bases outside gene matches: 6. This CDR3 comprises 15 residues. CDR1 is MNHNY and CDR2 is SVGAGI in the germline V gene (reference sequence). The CDR3 DNA sequence: TGTGCCAGCAGTTGGGGTAGCGGGAGGGGAAATGAGCAGTTCTTC. It codes for CASSWGSGRGNEQFF.

V usage is TRBV18 and J usage is TRBJ1-1; D gene uncertain. V lost 6 bases and J lost 11, with 19 bases in between. The CDR3 runs to 13 residues. Per germline, CDR1 KGHSH and CDR2 LQKENI. The CDR3 DNA follows: TGTGCCAGCTCCGCGCCCGGGTTGACCGGGGCTTTCTTT. This codes for CASSAPGLTGAFF.

The rearrangement uses TRBV5-5 and TRBJ1-1; D is undetermined. This CDR3 has 14 residues. V was shortened by 1 base and J by 1 base, with 8 bases between the two germline ends. Germline V gene data show CDR1 as SGHKS and CDR2 as YYEKEE (reference sequence). The chain's CDR3 is CASSLLSSNTEAFF. CDR3 bases: TGTGCCAGCAGCTTGTTGTCCTCGAACACTGAAGCTTTCTTT.

The V gene is TRBV6-5, the J gene TRBJ2-1; 11 bases are a match to TRBD1. Germline CDR1 is MNHEY and CDR2 is SVGAGI. CDR3 length: 13 amino acids. V lost 11 bases to trimming and J lost 4 bases; unmatched junction nucleotides: 4. The CDR3 protein is CAARDRGYNEQFF. The CDR3 nucleotides read TGTGCCGCCCGGGACAGGGGGTACAATGAGCAGTTCTTC.

This clone showed up just a few times. The genes are TRBV7-9 and TRBJ1-1; TRBD1 matches 10 bases. CDR1 is SEHNR and CDR2 is FQNEAQ in the germline V gene (reference sequence). CDR3 length: 16 residues. V dropped 4 bases and J dropped 5; count of bases not matched to a gene: 10. The CDR3 region is CASSSRQGAVLTEAFF. CDR3 coding DNA: TGTGCCAGCAGCTCCCGACAGGGGGCGGTTTTGACTGAAGCTTTCTTT.

This chain joins TRBV2 and TRBJ2-1; TRBD2 matches at 11 bases. Germline CDR1 is SNHLY and CDR2 is FYNNEI. The CDR3 is 18 residues long. V dropped 3 bases and J dropped 7; count of bases not matched to a gene: 14. Written as DNA, the CDR3 is TGTGCCAGCAGTGATATCCCCCTTCTAGCGGGGGGAAGGAATGAGCAGTTCTTC. It is translated as CASSDIPLLAGGRNEQFF.

This clone was detected only a few times. The chain combines TRBV28 with TRBJ1-2; 9 nucleotides line up with TRBD1. Per the germline V gene, CDR1 is MDHEN and CDR2 is SYDVKM. The CDR3 length is 15 residues. The trim removed 5 bases at V and 3 bases at J, leaving 7 bases unmatched. The CDR3 region has the DNA TGTGCCAGCAGTCCGCCGGGACAGGGTGACTATGGCTACACCTTC. Its translation: CASSPPGQGDYGYTF.

This clone was found once. This chain joins TRBV5-1 and TRBJ2-7; tentatively, D is TRBD1 (5 bases). This CDR3 contains 15 residues. CDR1 and CDR2 (germline): SGHRS, YFSETQ. The germline V and J ends were trimmed by 0 bases and 1 base, with 11 bases remaining between them. Here the CDR3 DNA reads TGCGCCAGCAGCTTGGGGTCAGGGTGGTCCTACGAGCAGTACTTC. Translating it yields CASSLGSGWSYEQYF.

The J gene is TRBJ1-1, the V gene TRBV9; TRBD1 agrees at 9 bases. The V segment lost 3 bases and the J segment 1 base; nucleotides outside the gene matches: 4. Germline V lookup: CDR1 SGDLS, CDR2 YYNGEE. The CDR3 loop spans 15 amino acids. The chain's CDR3 is CASSAGQGPNTEAFF. The DNA for the CDR3 is TGTGCCAGCAGCGCGGGACAGGGCCCGAACACTGAAGCTTTCTTT. The full variable domain, completed using reference TRBV9 and TRBJ1-1, is DSGVTQTPKHLITATGQRVTLRCSPRSGDLSVYWYQQSLDQGLQFLIQYYNGEERAKGNILERFSAQQFPDLHSELNLSSLELGDSALYFCASSAGQGPNTEAFFGQGTRLTVV.

This clone was observed a handful of times. The rearrangement joins TRBV5-1 to TRBJ2-2, with 10 bases lining up with TRBD2. The CDR3 length is 17 residues. Germline CDR1 is SGHRS and CDR2 is YFSETQ. After removal of 0 bases from V and 5 bases from J, the junction contained 7 bases not matched to a gene. CDR3: CASSLARTSGPTGELFF. In DNA form, the CDR3 reads TGCGCCAGCAGCTTGGCACGGACTAGCGGCCCAACCGGGGAGCTGTTTTTT. The full variable domain, its missing parts supplied by reference TRBV5-1 and TRBJ2-2, is KAGVTQTPRYLIKTRGQQVTLSCSPISGHRSVSWYQQTPGQGLQFLFEYFSETQRNKGNFPGRFSGRQFSNSRSEMNVSTLELGDSALYLCASSLARTSGPTGELFFGEGSRLTVL.

This sequence joins TRBV30 and TRBJ1-5, with unresolved D. The germline V gene encodes CDR1 GTSNPN and CDR2 SVGIG (reference sequence). CDR3 length: 13 amino acids. Trimming took off 5 bases at V and 6 bases at J, with 14 bases between the two ends. The CDR3 region is CAWDLQSGQPQHF. Here the CDR3 DNA reads TGTGCCTGGGACCTACAATCGGGTCAGCCCCAGCATTTT.

There are a few counts of this clone. This chain connects TRBV10-3 to TRBJ2-7, with D maybe TRBD1 (6 bases). This CDR3 is built from 12 residues. Trimming removed 7 bases at V and 6 bases at J, with 13 bases between. In germline, CDR1 is ENHRY, CDR2 SYGVKD. The CDR3 nucleotides are TGTGCCATCAAGGACAGCTTCTTCGAGCAGTACTTC. Protein sequence: CAIKDSFFEQYF.

The chain employs TRBV19 and TRBJ1-3; TRBD1 matches at 7 bases. The germline V gene encodes CDR1 LNHDA and CDR2 SQIVND (reference sequence). CDR3 length: 15 amino acids. Losses at the gene ends were 4 bases for V and 1 base for J; bases not matched to a gene: 4. CDR3 amino acids: CASSTATGSGNTIYF. For the CDR3, the DNA is TGTGCCAGTAGTACCGCGACAGGGTCTGGAAACACCATATATTTT.